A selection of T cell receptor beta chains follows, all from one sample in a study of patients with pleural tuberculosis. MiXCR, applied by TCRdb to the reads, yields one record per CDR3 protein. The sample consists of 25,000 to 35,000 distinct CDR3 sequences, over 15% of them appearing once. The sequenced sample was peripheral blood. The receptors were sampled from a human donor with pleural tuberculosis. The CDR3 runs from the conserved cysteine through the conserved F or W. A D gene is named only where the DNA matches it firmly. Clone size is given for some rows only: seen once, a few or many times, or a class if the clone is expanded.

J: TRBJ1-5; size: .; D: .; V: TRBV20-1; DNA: TGCAGTGCTAGAGTCCCCGACCGCAATCAGCCCCAGCATTTT; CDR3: CSARVPDRNQPQHF
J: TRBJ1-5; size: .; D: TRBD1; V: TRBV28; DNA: TGTGCCAGCAGTCCCTGTGACAGGGGAGGTCAGCCCCAGCATTTT; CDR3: CASSPCDRGGQPQHF
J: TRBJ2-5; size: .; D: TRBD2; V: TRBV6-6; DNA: TGTGCCAGCAGTTACGTAGGACTAGCGGGAGTAGAGACCCAGTACTTC; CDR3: CASSYVGLAGVETQYF
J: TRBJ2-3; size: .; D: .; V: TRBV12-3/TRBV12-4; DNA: TGTGCCAGCAGTTTAGGGAGCAGGGGTGCAGATACGCAGTATTTT; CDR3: CASSLGSRGADTQYF
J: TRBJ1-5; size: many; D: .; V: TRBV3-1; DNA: TGTGCCAGCAGCCCATCAGGCCAACGCAGCGGTTTTAGCAATCAGCCCCAGCATTTT; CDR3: CASSPSGQRSGFSNQPQHF
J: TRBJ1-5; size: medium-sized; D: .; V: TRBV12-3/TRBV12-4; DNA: TGTGCCAGCAGCTCTGAGGGGGGTCAGCCCCAGCATTTT; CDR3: CASSSEGGQPQHF
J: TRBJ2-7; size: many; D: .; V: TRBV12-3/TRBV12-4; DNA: TGTGCCAGCACCACAACGGGCTACGAGCAGTACTTC; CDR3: CASTTTGYEQYF
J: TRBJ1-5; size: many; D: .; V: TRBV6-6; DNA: TGTGCCAGCAGTTACCGTTCGGGGGATAGCAATCAGCCCCAGCATTTT; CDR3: CASSYRSGDSNQPQHF
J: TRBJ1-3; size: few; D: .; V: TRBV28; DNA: TGTGCCAGCAGCACACAGGGAAACTCTGGAAACACCATATATTTT; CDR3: CASSTQGNSGNTIYF
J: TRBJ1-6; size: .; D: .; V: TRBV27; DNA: TGTGCCGGCAGCCCCAACCAACAGGGTTGGAGTTCACCCCTCCACTTT; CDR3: CAGSPNQQGWSSPLHF
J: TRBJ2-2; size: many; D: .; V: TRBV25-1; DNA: TGTGCCTACCACGCCGTTCCCGGGGAGCTGTTTTTT; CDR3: CAYHAVPGELFF
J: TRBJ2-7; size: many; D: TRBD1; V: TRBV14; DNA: TGTGCCAGCAGCGAACAGGGGTACGAGCAGTACTTC; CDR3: CASSEQGYEQYF
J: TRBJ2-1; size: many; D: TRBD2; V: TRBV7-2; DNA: TGTGCCAGCAGCCCTCTAGCGGGAGTAAAAAATGAGCAGTTCTTC; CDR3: CASSPLAGVKNEQFF
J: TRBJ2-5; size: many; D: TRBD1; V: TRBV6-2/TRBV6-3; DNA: TGTGCCACCGGTCCTCCAGCGGACTCCTCAGGGGGCCAGTACTTC; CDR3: CATGPPADSSGGQYF
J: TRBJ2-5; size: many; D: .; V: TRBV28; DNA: TGTGCCAGCATAGGCAACCAAGAGACCCAGTACTTC; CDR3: CASIGNQETQYF
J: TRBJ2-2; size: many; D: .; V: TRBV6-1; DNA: TGTGCCACCTCTATGGGGGCGAGCACCGGGGAGCTGTTTTTT; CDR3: CATSMGASTGELFF
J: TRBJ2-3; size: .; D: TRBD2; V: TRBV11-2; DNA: TGCGCCGGCAGCTTACCCGGGAGCGGGAGGGGTACAGATACGCAGTATTTT; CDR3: CAGSLPGSGRGTDTQYF
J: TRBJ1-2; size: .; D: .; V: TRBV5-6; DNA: TGTGCCAGCAGCTCAGAGGGGGGGGACTATGGCTACACCTTC; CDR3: CASSSEGGDYGYTF
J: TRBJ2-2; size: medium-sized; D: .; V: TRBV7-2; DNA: TGTGCCAGCAGCTTAGCGTGGCCCGGGGGGGAGCTGTTTTTT; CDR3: CASSLAWPGGELFF
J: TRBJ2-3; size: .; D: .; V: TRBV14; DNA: TGTGCCAGCAGCCCCGCCCCCGGGACGGACATAGACAATCAGCTCCAGTATTTT; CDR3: CASSPAPGTDIDNQLQYF
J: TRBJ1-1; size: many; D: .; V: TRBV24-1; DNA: TGTGCCACCAGTGACCCTGACAACACTGAAGCTTTCTTT; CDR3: CATSDPDNTEAFF
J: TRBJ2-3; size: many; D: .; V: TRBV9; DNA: TGTGCCAGCAGCGCGGGGGACTTGAGGGGCACAGATACGCAGTATTTT; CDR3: CASSAGDLRGTDTQYF
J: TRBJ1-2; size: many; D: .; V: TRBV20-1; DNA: TGCAGTGCCCGGACCCCACCCGGGGGGTATGGCTACACCTTC; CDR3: CSARTPPGGYGYTF
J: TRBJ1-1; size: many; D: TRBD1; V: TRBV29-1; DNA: TGCAGCGTCGTCAGCAGGGGGACCAACACTGAAGCTTTCTTT; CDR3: CSVVSRGTNTEAFF
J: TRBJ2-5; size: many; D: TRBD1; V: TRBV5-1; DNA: TGCGCCAGCAGCTGGTCCGACAGGGGCCAAGAGACCCAGTACTTC; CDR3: CASSWSDRGQETQYF
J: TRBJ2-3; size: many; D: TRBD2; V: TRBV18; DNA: TGTGCCAGCTCACTAGGACTAGCGGGCGATACGCAGTATTTT; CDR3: CASSLGLAGDTQYF
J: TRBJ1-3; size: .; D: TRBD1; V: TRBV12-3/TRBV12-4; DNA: TGTGCCAGCGGACCGGGACAGGGAACTGGAAACACCGTATATTTT; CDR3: CASGPGQGTGNTVYF
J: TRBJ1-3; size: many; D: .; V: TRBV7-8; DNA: TGTGCCAGCAGCTTAAACAGGGTTACTGGAAACACCATATATTTT; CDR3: CASSLNRVTGNTIYF
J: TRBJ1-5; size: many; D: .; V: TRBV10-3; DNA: TGTGCCATCAGTGCAAGGGAAGATCAGCCCCAGCATTTT; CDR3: CAISAREDQPQHF
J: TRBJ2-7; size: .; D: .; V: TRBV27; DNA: TGTGCCAGCAGTTTATATGGGGCAGCCGGTCTCGAGCCGTACTTC; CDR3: CASSLYGAAGLEPYF
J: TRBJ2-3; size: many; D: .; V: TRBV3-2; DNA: TGTGCCAGCAGCCTGTCCGTCCTTAGCGTTAGCACAGATACGCAGTATTTT; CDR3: CASSLSVLSVSTDTQYF
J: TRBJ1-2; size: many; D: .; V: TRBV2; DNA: TGTGCCAGCAGTACGGACAGCTCCTATGGCTACACCTTC; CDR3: CASSTDSSYGYTF
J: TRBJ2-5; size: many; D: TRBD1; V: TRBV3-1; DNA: TGTGCCAGCAGCCAAGATAGACAGGGGGCGGCTGCCCAAGAGACCCAGTACTTC; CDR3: CASSQDRQGAAAQETQYF
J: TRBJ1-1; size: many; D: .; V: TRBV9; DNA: TGTGCCAGCAGCGTCAACCAGAATGAAGCTTTCTTT; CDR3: CASSVNQNEAFF
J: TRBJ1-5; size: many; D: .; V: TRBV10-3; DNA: TGTGCCATCAGTGAGGAGTTGGGCAATCAGCCCCAGCATTTT; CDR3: CAISEELGNQPQHF
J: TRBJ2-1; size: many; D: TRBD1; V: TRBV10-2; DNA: TGCGCCAGCAGACCCCAGGGGGTGGGCGGAGAGCAGTTCTTC; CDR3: CASRPQGVGGEQFF
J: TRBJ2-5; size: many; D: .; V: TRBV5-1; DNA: TGCGCCAGCGCCCTTAGCGCGGCAGAGACCCAGTACTTC; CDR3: CASALSAAETQYF
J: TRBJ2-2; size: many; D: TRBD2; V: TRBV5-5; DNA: TGTGCCAGCAGCGGGACTATGGGGGCCGGGGAGCTGTTTTTT; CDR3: CASSGTMGAGELFF
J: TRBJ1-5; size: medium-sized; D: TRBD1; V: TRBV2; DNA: TGTGCCAGCATGGGACAGAATCAGCCCCAGCATTTT; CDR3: CASMGQNQPQHF
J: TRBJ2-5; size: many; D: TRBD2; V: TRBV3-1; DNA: TGTGCCAGCAGCCACCCACGGACTAGCGGGGGGGTCCGCCAAGAGACCCAGTACTTC; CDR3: CASSHPRTSGGVRQETQYF
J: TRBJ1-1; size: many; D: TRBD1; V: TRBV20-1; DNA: TGCAGTGCTAGAGGAGACCCGGGACAGGGGGTTGAACTAGCCGGGAAAGCTTTCTTT; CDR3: CSARGDPGQGVELAGKAFF
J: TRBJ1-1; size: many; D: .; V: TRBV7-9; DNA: TGTGCCAGCAGCTTGCAGGGTGACACTGAAGCTTTCTTT; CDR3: CASSLQGDTEAFF
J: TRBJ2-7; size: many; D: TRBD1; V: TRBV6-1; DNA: TGTGCCAGCAGCCGAGCGACAGGGTCAGGCGAGCAGTACTTC; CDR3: CASSRATGSGEQYF
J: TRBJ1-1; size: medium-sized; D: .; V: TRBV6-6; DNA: TGTGCCAGCAGTTACGGCGGAGGTGGCACTGAAGCTTTCTTT; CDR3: CASSYGGGGTEAFF
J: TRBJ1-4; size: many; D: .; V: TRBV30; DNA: TGTGCCTGGAGTGTCCCCTCTACAGCCACTAATGAAAAACTGTTTTTT; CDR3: CAWSVPSTATNEKLFF
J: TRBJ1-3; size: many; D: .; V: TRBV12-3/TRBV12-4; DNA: TGTGCCAGCAGCGCCCTCCCGGGCTCTGGAAACACCATATATTTT; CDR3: CASSALPGSGNTIYF
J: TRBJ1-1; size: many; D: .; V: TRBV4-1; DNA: TGCGCCAGCAGAAGAGGAGACACTGAAGCTTTCTTT; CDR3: CASRRGDTEAFF
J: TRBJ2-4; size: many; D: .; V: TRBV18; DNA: TGTGCCAGCTCACGACCGGGACAAGGAAACATTCAGTACTTC; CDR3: CASSRPGQGNIQYF
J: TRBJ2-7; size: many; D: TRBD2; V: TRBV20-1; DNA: TGCAGTGCTCCCGGACTAGCGACCCACGAGCAGTACTTC; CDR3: CSAPGLATHEQYF
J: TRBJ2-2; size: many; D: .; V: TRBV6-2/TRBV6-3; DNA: TGTGCCAGTGAGGGGACCACCGGGGAGCTGTTTTTT; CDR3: CASEGTTGELFF
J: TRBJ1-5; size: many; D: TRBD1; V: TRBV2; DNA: TGTGCCAGCAGTTGGGACAGGGGGCTTAATCAGCCCCAGCATTTT; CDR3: CASSWDRGLNQPQHF
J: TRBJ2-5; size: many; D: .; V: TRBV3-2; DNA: TGTGCCAGCAGCCAAAGTATTCAAGAGACCCAGTACTTC; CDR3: CASSQSIQETQYF
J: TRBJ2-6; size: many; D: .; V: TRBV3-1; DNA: TGTGCCAGCAGCCAGGTTGCGGGGGCCAACGTCCTGACTTTC; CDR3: CASSQVAGANVLTF
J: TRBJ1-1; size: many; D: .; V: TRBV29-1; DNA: TGCAGCGTTGAAGTTAGGGCGGGACCACGGAGTGCTTTCTTT; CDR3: CSVEVRAGPRSAFF